A selection of T cell receptor beta chains follows, all from one sample in a study of T cells in Graves' hyperthyroidism and ophthalmopathy. TCRdb passed the multiplex PCR reads through MiXCR, listing each CDR3 protein once. The data hold 600,000 to 800,000 distinct CDR3 sequences, with under 45% observed a single time. The sequenced material came from blood. These receptors originate from a woman aged 40 to 49 with Graves' hyperthyroidism. Each CDR3 is given with its conserved first and last residue. The D gene is left open where the match is weak. Clone size is not always given. Where it is, it says once, few, many or a class for expanded clones.

clone_size,v_call,d_call,j_call,cdr3_aa,cdr3_nt
many,TRBV20-1,.,TRBJ2-5,CSARGEGFQETQYF,TGCAGTGCTAGAGGCGAGGGGTTTCAAGAGACCCAGTACTTC
.,TRBV5-5,TRBD2,TRBJ2-7,CASSQDIGPGLAGGEQYF,TGCGCCAGCAGCCAAGATATTGGCCCGGGACTAGCGGGAGGCGAGCAGTACTTC
.,TRBV24-1,.,TRBJ2-7,CATSDTGHEQYF,TGTGCCACCAGTGATACGGGCCATGAGCAGTACTTC
.,TRBV7-7,TRBD1,TRBJ2-5,CASSSTWGDRGHETQYF,TGTGCTAGCAGCTCGACATGGGGGGACAGGGGGCACGAGACCCAGTACTTC
many,TRBV19,.,TRBJ1-2,CASSILTGNGYTF,TGTGCCAGTAGTATCCTAACAGGGAATGGCTACACCTTC
.,TRBV11-3,.,TRBJ1-2,CASSSTSGNDGYTF,TGTGCCAGCAGCTCCACCTCAGGGAACGATGGCTACACCTTC
.,TRBV29-1,TRBD1,TRBJ2-7,CSVDRDRNYEQYF,TGCAGCGTCGACCGGGACAGGAACTACGAGCAGTACTTC
many,TRBV24-1,TRBD2,TRBJ2-5,CATSVGGGRETQYF,TGTGCCACCAGTGTTGGCGGGGGGAGAGAGACCCAGTACTTC
.,TRBV11-1,.,TRBJ2-7,CASSHLGWDEQYF,TGTGCCAGCAGCCACCTTGGCTGGGACGAGCAGTACTTC
many,TRBV20-1,TRBD1,TRBJ1-6,CSARGTGESPLHF,TGCAGTGCTAGAGGTACAGGGGAATCACCCCTCCACTTT
.,TRBV7-3,TRBD2,TRBJ2-7,CASSLFPGGSYEQYF,TGTGCCAGCAGTTTATTCCCGGGGGGCTCCTACGAGCAGTACTTC
many,TRBV2,TRBD2,TRBJ2-7,CASSVGGVDPPDEQYF,TGTGCCAGCAGTGTGGGGGGGGTCGACCCCCCGGACGAGCAGTACTTC
many,TRBV4-3,.,TRBJ1-2,CASSQGGNGYTF,TGCGCCAGCAGCCAAGGAGGGAATGGCTACACCTTC
.,TRBV7-2,TRBD2,TRBJ2-2,CASSYPGSGGDTGELFF,TGTGCCAGCAGTTACCCGGGGTCTGGGGGGGACACCGGGGAGCTGTTTTTT
many,TRBV6-6,.,TRBJ1-2,CASSSDSYRYTF,TGTGCCAGCAGCTCGGACAGCTACCGCTACACCTTC
few,TRBV6-6,.,TRBJ1-1,CASSYRGQMNTEAFF,TGTGCCAGCAGTTACCGGGGACAAATGAACACTGAAGCTTTCTTT
.,TRBV25-1,.,TRBJ1-2,CASSVGAGNYGYTF,TGTGCCAGCAGCGTTGGGGCAGGGAACTATGGCTACACCTTC
many,TRBV6-5,.,TRBJ1-1,CASRRNKNTEAFF,TGTGCCAGCAGGAGAAACAAGAACACTGAAGCTTTCTTT
.,TRBV3-1,.,TRBJ2-5,CASSHSPPQETQYF,TGTGCCAGCAGCCATAGTCCCCCCCAAGAGACCCAGTACTTC
.,TRBV12-3/TRBV12-4,TRBD1,TRBJ1-2,CASSPTGTGSRYTF,TGTGCCAGCAGCCCAACGGGGACAGGTTCCCGCTACACCTTC
.,TRBV7-2,TRBD1,TRBJ2-7,CASSIRQGEEQYF,TGTGCCAGCAGCATTCGACAGGGCGAAGAGCAGTACTTC
.,TRBV13,TRBD2,TRBJ2-7,CASSQLAGVTYEQYF,TGTGCCAGCAGCCAACTAGCGGGCGTAACCTACGAGCAGTACTTC
.,TRBV27,.,TRBJ1-6,CASSLRGRPPLHF,TGTGCCAGCAGTTTAAGGGGCAGACCACCCCTCCACTTT
.,TRBV10-3,.,TRBJ2-5,CAISTGLEGTQYF,TGTGCCATCAGTACGGGACTCGAAGGGACCCAGTACTTC
.,TRBV29-1,.,TRBJ2-2,CSVMIRTGELFF,TGCAGCGTAATGATCCGGACAGGGGAGCTGTTTTTT
few,TRBV4-1,.,TRBJ2-7,CASSRLPVQVLSF,TGCGCCAGCAGCCGCCTCCCTGTGCAGGTCCTTAGCTTC
many,TRBV5-1,TRBD1,TRBJ1-1,CASSLAQGRTEAFF,TGCGCCAGCAGCTTGGCACAGGGGAGAACTGAAGCTTTCTTT
once,TRBV6-5,TRBD2,TRBJ2-2,CASSFPGLAVNTEELFF,TGTGCCAGCAGTTTCCCCGGACTAGCGGTGAACACCGAGGAGCTGTTTTTT
many,TRBV29-1,.,TRBJ2-7,CSVEGSQGYEQYF,TGCAGCGTTGAAGGGTCCCAGGGCTACGAGCAGTACTTC
.,TRBV11-2,.,TRBJ1-1,CASSPLGRGNTEAFF,TGTGCCAGCAGCCCCCTTGGCAGGGGGAACACTGAAGCTTTCTTT
few,TRBV7-9,TRBD1,TRBJ2-2,CASSTTGTGEANTGELFF,TGTGCCAGCAGCACGACCGGGACAGGGGAAGCGAACACCGGGGAGCTGTTTTTT
many,TRBV14,.,TRBJ1-4,CASSQVREKLFF,TGTGCCAGCAGCCAAGTTCGAGAAAAACTGTTTTTT
.,TRBV5-1,.,TRBJ1-1,CASSLYRVNTEAFF,TGCGCCAGCAGTTTATACCGGGTGAACACTGAAGCTTTCTTT
.,TRBV6-2/TRBV6-3,.,TRBJ1-5,CASSYSGTRSQPQHF,TGTGCCAGCAGTTACTCCGGGACTCGGAGTCAGCCCCAGCATTTT
many,TRBV20-1,.,TRBJ1-2,CSARSLLEGYTF,TGCAGTGCTAGATCGCTCTTGGAAGGCTACACCTTC
.,TRBV7-9,.,TRBJ2-5,CASSLYPGGETQYF,TGTGCCAGCAGTTTATACCCGGGGGGCGAGACCCAGTACTTC
.,TRBV14,TRBD2,TRBJ2-2,CASSHWVGGRTNTGELFF,TGTGCCAGCAGCCACTGGGTTGGCGGGAGGACGAACACCGGGGAGCTGTTTTTT
.,TRBV7-2,.,TRBJ2-5,CASSIEQGGQTQYF,TGTGCCAGCAGCATTGAACAGGGGGGGCAGACCCAGTACTTC
.,TRBV10-1,.,TRBJ2-3,CASSGGTDTQYF,TGCGCCAGCAGTGGCGGCACAGATACGCAGTATTTT
few,TRBV25-1,.,TRBJ2-2,CASSESLAASNTGELFF,TGTGCCAGCAGTGAATCTCTGGCAGCCTCCAACACCGGGGAGCTGTTTTTT
few,TRBV7-2,TRBD1,TRBJ1-3,CASSLVGQGNLDSGNTIYF,TGTGCCAGCAGCTTAGTGGGACAGGGGAACTTAGACTCTGGAAACACCATATATTTT
.,TRBV25-1,TRBD1,TRBJ2-7,CASSVTTGGAYEQYF,TGTGCCAGCAGTGTAACGACAGGGGGGGCCTACGAGCAGTACTTC